Listed below are T cell receptor beta chains from one sample, sequenced in a study of CD8 T cells in ankylosing spondylitis. TCRdb redid the calling of the 5' RACE reads with MiXCR, one entry per CDR3 protein. The table has about 450,000 distinct CDR3 sequences, 25% to 30% seen once; the top ten hold 0.85% to 1%. The sample taken for sequencing was blood, either unsorted or a sorted T cell fraction (not recorded which). All receptors come from a male donor with ankylosing spondylitis. Each CDR3 is given with its conserved first and last residue. A D gene is named only where the DNA matches it firmly. Some rows have no size entry. The others give once, few or many, or a class for an expanded clone.

V: TRBV2; D: -; size: -; J: TRBJ2-1; DNA: TGTGCCAGCGCTGAACCACAGGGACGTATATACAATGAGCAGTTCTTC; CDR3: CASAEPQGRIYNEQFF
V: TRBV29-1; D: TRBD2; size: many; J: TRBJ2-7; DNA: TGCAGCGTTGTTATTCTTGGGGCTAGCGGGAGCTCCTACGAGCAGTACTTC; CDR3: CSVVILGASGSSYEQYF
V: TRBV20-1; D: -; size: few; J: TRBJ2-7; DNA: TGCAGTGCCCCCCGCCGACAGTCCCGGACCTACGAGCAGTACTTC; CDR3: CSAPRRQSRTYEQYF
V: TRBV20-1; D: TRBD1; size: few; J: TRBJ2-5; DNA: TGCAGTGCACCAGGGACAGGGGGGGAGACCCAGTACTTC; CDR3: CSAPGTGGETQYF
V: TRBV27; D: TRBD1; size: many; J: TRBJ1-5; DNA: TGTGCCAGCAGTTTATATCCCCCCGGGACAGGGGATCAGCCCCAGCATTTT; CDR3: CASSLYPPGTGDQPQHF
V: TRBV20-1; D: -; size: -; J: TRBJ1-2; DNA: TGCAGTACCTCTGGCCGAGGACTCTATGGCTACACCTTC; CDR3: CSTSGRGLYGYTF
V: TRBV20-1; D: TRBD2; size: -; J: TRBJ2-7; DNA: TGCAGTGCGGGGAGCGAGCGAGCGGGAGGAGCCTACGAGCAGTACTTC; CDR3: CSAGSERAGGAYEQYF
V: TRBV7-2; D: -; size: few; J: TRBJ2-7; DNA: TGTGCCAGCAGCTTAACGAGTGGGGAGACCTACGAGCAGTACTTC; CDR3: CASSLTSGETYEQYF
V: TRBV5-1; D: -; size: -; J: TRBJ2-2; DNA: TGCGCCAGCAGAAGGGGATCCGGGGAGCTGTTTTTT; CDR3: CASRRGSGELFF
V: TRBV18; D: -; size: few; J: TRBJ2-7; DNA: TGTGCCAGCTCACCGGCGACAGGAACCTACGAGCAGTACTTC; CDR3: CASSPATGTYEQYF
V: TRBV24-1; D: -; size: few; J: TRBJ2-5; DNA: TGTGCCACCAGCCCTAGGGCAGGGGTAGAGACCCAGTACTTC; CDR3: CATSPRAGVETQYF
V: TRBV4-2; D: TRBD1; size: -; J: TRBJ2-7; DNA: TGTGCCAGCAGCAAAGGGACAGGCTACGAGCAGTACTTC; CDR3: CASSKGTGYEQYF
V: TRBV12-3/TRBV12-4; D: TRBD2; size: -; J: TRBJ2-1; DNA: TGTGCCAGCAGTGACCGGGGCCAGCCCCGGGGGGATGAGCAGTTCTTC; CDR3: CASSDRGQPRGDEQFF
V: TRBV29-1; D: -; size: -; J: TRBJ2-6; DNA: TGCAGCGTGGGAAGTCGCTGGACAGCCCTCTCTGGGGCCAACGTCCTGACTTTC; CDR3: CSVGSRWTALSGANVLTF
V: TRBV5-1; D: -; size: -; J: TRBJ2-1; DNA: TGCGCCAGCAGCACCCCTAGGGAAGGTCATGAGCAGTTCTTC; CDR3: CASSTPREGHEQFF
V: TRBV19; D: -; size: few; J: TRBJ1-5; DNA: TGTGCCAGTAGTATCGCACGAGGGGGCAATCAGCCCCAGCATTTT; CDR3: CASSIARGGNQPQHF
V: TRBV7-6; D: -; size: few; J: TRBJ2-7; DNA: TGTGCCAGCAGCCCCAGGGCCTATGAGTACGAGCAGTACTTC; CDR3: CASSPRAYEYEQYF
V: TRBV10-3; D: -; size: -; J: TRBJ2-5; DNA: TGTGCCATCAGTGAGTCCGGCCTTGGGCAGGCCGAAGAGACCCAGTACTTC; CDR3: CAISESGLGQAEETQYF
V: TRBV12-3/TRBV12-4; D: -; size: few; J: TRBJ2-3; DNA: TGTGCCAGCAGTTTAATAGCTGGGACAGATACGCAGTATTTT; CDR3: CASSLIAGTDTQYF
V: TRBV5-1; D: TRBD1; size: -; J: TRBJ2-3; DNA: TGCGCCAGCTCAAGGGGGCCCGGCACAGATACGCAGTATTTT; CDR3: CASSRGPGTDTQYF
V: TRBV12-3/TRBV12-4; D: -; size: -; J: TRBJ2-1; DNA: TGTGCCAGCAGTCTTGGACTGCTCCCCTTCTTC; CDR3: CASSLGLLPFF
V: TRBV7-2; D: TRBD1; size: few; J: TRBJ2-2; DNA: TGTGCCAGCCAGACAGGGGTCACCGGGGAGCTGTTTTTT; CDR3: CASQTGVTGELFF
V: TRBV12-3/TRBV12-4; D: -; size: -; J: TRBJ1-1; DNA: TGTGCCAGCAGTCTCAGGTTGGAGGGCACTGAAGCTTTCTTT; CDR3: CASSLRLEGTEAFF
V: TRBV15; D: -; size: -; J: TRBJ2-7; DNA: TGTGCCACCAGCAGAGACCTTGGGGCCTCCTACGAGCAGTACTTC; CDR3: CATSRDLGASYEQYF
V: TRBV20-1; D: -; size: -; J: TRBJ2-6; DNA: TGCAGTGCTAGAACAGGCCACTCTGGGGCCAACGTCCTGACTTTC; CDR3: CSARTGHSGANVLTF
V: TRBV10-3; D: TRBD1; size: -; J: TRBJ2-1; DNA: TGTGCCATCAGTGAAGGACAGGGGACCAATGAGCAGTTCTTC; CDR3: CAISEGQGTNEQFF
V: TRBV5-1; D: -; size: few; J: TRBJ2-3; DNA: TGCGCCAGCAGCTTGGAGGGGTTACGCACAGATACGCAGTATTTT; CDR3: CASSLEGLRTDTQYF
V: TRBV4-2; D: -; size: -; J: TRBJ2-1; DNA: TGTGCCAGCAGCCAAGATCGAGAAAATGAGCAGTTCTTC; CDR3: CASSQDRENEQFF
V: TRBV29-1; D: -; size: few; J: TRBJ2-1; DNA: TGCAGCGTCGTCTCCCTTGGGAATGAGCAGTTCTTC; CDR3: CSVVSLGNEQFF
V: TRBV19; D: TRBD2; size: -; J: TRBJ2-2; DNA: TGTGCCAGTAGTTCCAGGACTAGCGGGATGATAACCGGGGAGCTGTTTTTT; CDR3: CASSSRTSGMITGELFF
V: TRBV20-1; D: TRBD1; size: once; J: TRBJ1-1; DNA: TGCAGTGCTATGGGGACAGGGGGCAACACTGAAGCTTTCTTT; CDR3: CSAMGTGGNTEAFF
V: TRBV5-1; D: -; size: many; J: TRBJ2-3; DNA: TGCGCCAGCAGCTTGGGGACGCCCGACACAGATACGCAGTATTTT; CDR3: CASSLGTPDTDTQYF
V: TRBV6-6; D: TRBD1; size: -; J: TRBJ1-5; DNA: TGTGCCAGCGGACAGGGCCTAAATCAGCCCCAGCATTTT; CDR3: CASGQGLNQPQHF
V: TRBV18; D: -; size: few; J: TRBJ2-7; DNA: TGTGCCAGCTCACCCCCTAGGGGCCGGCCGGGCTACGAGCAGTACTTC; CDR3: CASSPPRGRPGYEQYF
V: TRBV3-1; D: TRBD2; size: -; J: TRBJ2-3; DNA: TGTGCCAGCAGCTTAAGACTAGCGGCTCAGTCAAAGCAGTATTTT; CDR3: CASSLRLAAQSKQYF
V: TRBV12-3/TRBV12-4; D: TRBD2; size: -; J: TRBJ2-1; DNA: TGTGCCACCCTAGCGGGGGCCTACAATGAGCAGTTCTTC; CDR3: CATLAGAYNEQFF
V: TRBV29-1; D: TRBD2; size: few; J: TRBJ2-1; DNA: TGCAGCGTTGAAGGACTAGCCAACAATGAGCAGTTCTTC; CDR3: CSVEGLANNEQFF
V: TRBV11-2; D: TRBD2; size: many; J: TRBJ2-1; DNA: TGTGCCAGCAGCCCCCGGACTAGCGGAAACAATGAGCAGTTCTTC; CDR3: CASSPRTSGNNEQFF
V: TRBV5-1; D: -; size: -; J: TRBJ2-5; DNA: TGCGCCAGCAGCTTGGGTCGGCTCCAAGAGACCCAGTACTTC; CDR3: CASSLGRLQETQYF
V: TRBV7-8; D: -; size: -; J: TRBJ2-3; DNA: TGTGCCAGCAGCTTAGGAGGCAGGGGATGGTCGGATACGCAGTATTTT; CDR3: CASSLGGRGWSDTQYF
V: TRBV6-1; D: -; size: once; J: TRBJ1-1; DNA: TGTGCCAGCATTCCATCAGGGAGCGATGTCACTGAAGCTTTCTTT; CDR3: CASIPSGSDVTEAFF
V: TRBV7-8; D: -; size: -; J: TRBJ1-3; DNA: TGTGCCAGCAAGGCAGGTGCCTCTGGAAACACCATATATTTT; CDR3: CASKAGASGNTIYF
V: TRBV20-1; D: TRBD1; size: few; J: TRBJ1-2; DNA: TGCAGTGCGAAACGGGACAGTGGTACCTATGGCTACACCTTC; CDR3: CSAKRDSGTYGYTF
V: TRBV5-1; D: TRBD2; size: few; J: TRBJ2-3; DNA: TGCGCCAGCAGCTTGTCCGGGACTAGACCCCAACTTTTAGATACGCAGTATTTT; CDR3: CASSLSGTRPQLLDTQYF
V: TRBV6-1; D: TRBD2; size: -; J: TRBJ2-1; DNA: TGTGCCAGCAGCCCAGCGGGAGACTCCTACAATGAGCAGTTCTTC; CDR3: CASSPAGDSYNEQFF
V: TRBV11-2; D: -; size: few; J: TRBJ2-2; DNA: TGTGCCAGCAGCTTAGATTCTACGAACACCGGGGAGCTGTTTTTT; CDR3: CASSLDSTNTGELFF